This record looks at one T cell receptor (beta chain) sequence and its context. Antigen specificity is unknown. CDR1 is LGHDT, CDR2 YNNKEL, per germline (reference sequence). Trimming at V came to 5 bases and at J to 1 base, leaving 10 bases not matched to a gene. The CDR3 length is 17 residues. The data were taken from a study of CD8 T cells in ankylosing spondylitis. Overall study findings and caveats: Characteristic of ankylosing spondylitis blood, it appeared, was a TCR beta motif comprising about eight highly homologous variants.

TCRdb processed the 5' RACE reads anew with MiXCR; each CDR3 protein has one entry. Here the sample spans approximately 440,000 distinct CDR3 sequences, under 20% being singletons. The sample taken for sequencing was blood, either unsorted or a sorted T cell fraction (not recorded which). This clonotype was sampled from a male donor with ankylosing spondylitis. The rearrangement links TRBV3-1 to TRBJ1-1; 10 nucleotides agree with TRBD1. Here the CDR3 reads CASSKHVGTGENTEAFF. The CDR3 DNA reads as TGTGCCAGCAGCAAGCACGTTGGGACAGGGGAGAACACTGAAGCTTTCTTT.